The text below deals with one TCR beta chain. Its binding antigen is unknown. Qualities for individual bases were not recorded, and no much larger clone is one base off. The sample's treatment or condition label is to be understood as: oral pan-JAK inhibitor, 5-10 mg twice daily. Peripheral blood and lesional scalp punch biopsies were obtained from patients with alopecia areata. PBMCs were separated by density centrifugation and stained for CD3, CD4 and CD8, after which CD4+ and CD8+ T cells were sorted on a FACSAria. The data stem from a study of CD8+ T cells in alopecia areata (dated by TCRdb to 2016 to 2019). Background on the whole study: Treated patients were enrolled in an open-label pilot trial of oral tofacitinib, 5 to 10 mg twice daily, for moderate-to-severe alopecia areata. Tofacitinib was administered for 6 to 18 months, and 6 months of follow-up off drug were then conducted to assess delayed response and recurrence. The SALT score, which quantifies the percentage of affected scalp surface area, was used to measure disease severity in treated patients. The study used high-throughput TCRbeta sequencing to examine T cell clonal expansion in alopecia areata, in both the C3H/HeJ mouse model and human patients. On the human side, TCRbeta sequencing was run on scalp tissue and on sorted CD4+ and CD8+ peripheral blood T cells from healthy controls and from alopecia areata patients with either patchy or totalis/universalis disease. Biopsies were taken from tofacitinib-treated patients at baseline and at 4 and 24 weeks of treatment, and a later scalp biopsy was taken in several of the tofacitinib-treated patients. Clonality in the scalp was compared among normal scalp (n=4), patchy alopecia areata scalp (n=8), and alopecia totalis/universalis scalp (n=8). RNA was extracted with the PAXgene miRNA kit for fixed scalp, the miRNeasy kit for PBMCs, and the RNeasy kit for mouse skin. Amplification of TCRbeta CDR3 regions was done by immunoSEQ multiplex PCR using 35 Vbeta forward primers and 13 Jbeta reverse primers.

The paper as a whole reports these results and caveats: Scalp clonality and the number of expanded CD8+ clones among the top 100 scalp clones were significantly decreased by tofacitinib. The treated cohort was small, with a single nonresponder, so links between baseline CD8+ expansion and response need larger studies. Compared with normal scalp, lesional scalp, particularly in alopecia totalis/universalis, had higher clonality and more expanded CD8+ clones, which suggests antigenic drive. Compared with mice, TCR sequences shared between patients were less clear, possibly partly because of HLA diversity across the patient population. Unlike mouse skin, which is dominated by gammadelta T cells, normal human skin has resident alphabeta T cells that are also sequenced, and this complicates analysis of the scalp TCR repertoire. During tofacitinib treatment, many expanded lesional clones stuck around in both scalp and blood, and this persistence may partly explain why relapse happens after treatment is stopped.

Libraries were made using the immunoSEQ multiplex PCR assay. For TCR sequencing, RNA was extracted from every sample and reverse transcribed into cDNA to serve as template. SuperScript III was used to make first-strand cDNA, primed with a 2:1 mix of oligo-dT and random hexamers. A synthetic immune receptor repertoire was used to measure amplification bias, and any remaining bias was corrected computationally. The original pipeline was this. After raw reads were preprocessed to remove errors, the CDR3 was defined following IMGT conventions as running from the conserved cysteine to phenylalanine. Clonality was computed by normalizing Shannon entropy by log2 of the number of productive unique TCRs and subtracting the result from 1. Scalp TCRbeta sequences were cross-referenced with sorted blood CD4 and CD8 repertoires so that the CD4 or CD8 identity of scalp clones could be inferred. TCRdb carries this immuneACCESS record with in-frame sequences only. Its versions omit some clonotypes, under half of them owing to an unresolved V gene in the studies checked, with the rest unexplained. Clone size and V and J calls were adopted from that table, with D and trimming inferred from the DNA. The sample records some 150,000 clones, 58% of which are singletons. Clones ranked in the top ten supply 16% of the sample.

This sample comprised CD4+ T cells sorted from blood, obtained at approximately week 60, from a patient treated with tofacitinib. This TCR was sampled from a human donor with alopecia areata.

The DNA is as follows: TGTGCCTGGAGTGCCAGAGCGGGCGGAATAACAGATACGCAGTATTTT. It is translated as CAWSARAGGITDTQYF. The rearrangement combines TRBV30 with TRBJ2-3, and TRBD2 may be the D gene, going by 6 matching bases. V and J lose 1 base and 3 bases, and a span of 17 bases separates them. The CDR3 sequence holds 16 residues, the cysteine and phenylalanine included. Here the CDR3 DNA is all that survives: 48 bases in frame from base 1. The germline V gene (reference sequence) yields GTSNPN for CDR1 and SVGIG for CDR2.